Reported below is one TCR beta chain. The antigen remains unidentified. From germline, CDR1 is MNHEY and CDR2 SVGAGI. The CDR3 runs to 16 residues. V dropped 2 bases and J dropped 4; count of bases not matched to a gene: 7. Clones were read by immunoSEQ multiplex PCR, and TCRdb kept only the in-frame ones, dropping some. Altogether tens of thousands of clones are present, about 88% being singletons, with the ten largest covering 2% to 2.5%. The data are from a study of T cells in localized non-small cell lung cancer. Overall study results and limits: Adjacent uninvolved lung tissue had the highest T cell clonality, exceeding tumor.

Material: peripheral blood, obtained before any cancer treatment. The rearrangement joins TRBV6-5 to TRBJ2-3, with 9 positions matching TRBD2. The receptor comes from a man between 40 and 70 years old with stage I lung adenocarcinoma. In DNA, the CDR3 is TGTGCCAGCAGTTACAGCCTGGAGCGGGGGGCAGATACGCAGTATTTT. Its translation is CASSYSLERGADTQYF.